Listed here are 25 T cell receptor beta chains from one sample, sequenced in a study of T cell responses to AZD1222 COVID-19 vaccine. Libraries were prepared by immunoSEQ multiplex PCR; TCRdb keeps only in-frame clonotypes and omits some of them. Of 90,000 to 130,000 clones listed, 86% are singletons. The sample consisted of peripheral blood, taken on day 0 of AZD1222 vaccination. The receptors come from an adult in good health.

J is TRBJ2-4 and V is TRBV18; 13 bases line up with TRBD2. V was clipped by 3 bases and J by 5 bases; unmatched bases: 1. There are 15 residues in the CDR3. Germline lookup yields CDR1 KGHSH and CDR2 LQKENI. The CDR3: CASSPTSGGENIQYF. DNA of the CDR3: TGTGCCAGCTCACCCACTAGCGGGGGGGAAAACATTCAGTACTTC. Drawing the rest from reference TRBV18 and TRBJ2-4, the complete variable domain is NAGVMQNPRHLVRRRGQEARLRCSPMKGHSHVYWYRQLPEEGLKFMVYLQKENIIDESGMPKERFSAEFPKEGPSILRIQQVVRGDSAAYFCASSPTSGGENIQYFGAGTRLSVL.

V usage is TRBV5-1 and J usage is TRBJ2-3; D gene unclear. The V and J ends lost 1 base and 10 bases respectively, with 10 bases between them. The CDR3 has 12 amino acids. The V gene's germline CDR1 is SGHRS and CDR2 YFSETQ. CDR3 region: CASSLNYGSQYF. The CDR3 DNA follows: TGCGCCAGCAGCTTGAATTATGGGTCGCAGTATTTT. The complete variable domain, with remaining parts taken from reference TRBV5-1 and TRBJ2-3, reads KAGVTQTPRYLIKTRGQQVTLSCSPISGHRSVSWYQQTPGQGLQFLFEYFSETQRNKGNFPGRFSGRQFSNSRSEMNVSTLELGDSALYLCASSLNYGSQYFGPGTRLTVL.

The V gene is TRBV2, the J gene TRBJ1-5; 9 nucleotides agree with TRBD1. V lost 4 bases to trimming and J lost 6 bases; unmatched junction nucleotides: 4. Germline assignment: CDR1 SNHLY and CDR2 FYNNEI. CDR3 length: 14 amino acids. CDR3 in amino acids: CASSGGQGSQPQHF. As DNA, the CDR3 is TGTGCCAGCAGTGGTGGACAGGGGAGTCAGCCCCAGCATTTT.

The chain is built from TRBV2 and TRBJ1-3; TRBD1 might be the D (6 bases). Trimming stripped 5 bases from V and 0 bases from J, with 11 bases between. The CDR3 is 15 residues long. Looked up from germline, CDR1 is SNHLY and CDR2 is FYNNEI. The CDR3 nucleotides read TGTGCCAGCAGTCCCAGACAGGTCTCTGGAAACACCATATATTTT. Amino acid sequence: CASSPRQVSGNTIYF.

This chain joins TRBV11-2 and TRBJ1-3; TRBD1 agrees at 7 bases. Trimming removed 4 bases from V and 0 bases from J; junction bases left unmatched: 9. Germline V gives CDR1 SGHAT, CDR2 FQNNGV. This CDR3 is 17 amino acids long. The CDR3 DNA reads TGTGCCAGCAGCTCAGAGACCGGGACAGCCTCTGGAAACACCATATATTTT. Residues: CASSSETGTASGNTIYF.

V is TRBV10-3 and J is TRBJ2-7; no clear D. This CDR3 is 11 amino acids long. Per the germline V gene, CDR1 is ENHRY and CDR2 is SYGVKD. Trimming left V 3 bases short and J 3 bases short, with 3 bases between. DNA for the CDR3: TGTGCCATCAGTGACGACTACGAGCAGTACTTC. This encodes CAISDDYEQYF.

The chain joins TRBV3-1 (or the pseudogene TRBV3-2) to TRBJ1-1, with D possibly being TRBD1 (6 bases). Deletions cut 5 bases from V and 7 bases from J, with 14 bases between. The CDR3 covers 13 residues. The V gene's germline CDR1 is LGHDT and CDR2 YNNKEL (reference sequence). In DNA, the CDR3 is TGTGCCAGCAGCACCCAACAGGGCCATGAAGCTTTCTTT. It yields the protein CASSTQQGHEAFF.

The V gene is TRBV19, the J gene TRBJ1-5, with unresolved D. With 8 bases removed from V and 8 bases from J, the gap between germline ends came to 22 bases. Looked up from germline, CDR1 is LNHDA and CDR2 is SQIVND (reference sequence). This CDR3 is built from 15 residues. The CDR3 DNA is TGTGCCAGTGACCGGCGGGATAATAAAAGGGAGCCCCAGCATTTT. Protein: CASDRRDNKREPQHF.

This sequence joins TRBV29-1 and TRBJ2-3, with TRBD1 identical over 10 bases. Germline V gene sequence: CDR1 SQVTM, CDR2 ANQGSEA. This CDR3 spans 16 amino acids. Trimming at V came to 3 bases and at J to 3 bases, leaving 9 bases not matched to a gene. The CDR3 sequence is CSVEVTGGGGTDTQYF. The CDR3 DNA is TGCAGCGTTGAGGTGACAGGGGGCGGTGGAACAGATACGCAGTATTTT.

V is TRBV18 and J is TRBJ1-4; D unclear. Germline V gene data show CDR1 as KGHSH and CDR2 as LQKENI. Trimming shortened V by 4 bases and J by 4 bases, and 7 bases separated the two germline ends. This CDR3 region has 13 residues. The CDR3 protein is CASSLQSNEKLFF. The CDR3 DNA reads TGTGCCAGCTCACTTCAAAGTAATGAAAAACTGTTTTTT.

Details on this clone: The junction departs from the called germline gene at one end, perhaps through a read error. This chain uses TRBV5-1 with TRBJ2-7; 7 nucleotides agree with TRBD1. CDR1 is SGHRS and CDR2 is YFSETQ in the germline V gene. The CDR3 runs to 14 residues. CDR3 protein: CASSPTGTAVSPDF. The DNA of the CDR3 is TGCGCCAGCAGCCCAACCGGGACAGCGGTTTCCCCTGACTTC.

The V and J genes are TRBV7-2 and TRBJ1-6, with D unresolved. V lost 0 bases and J 0 bases, leaving 12 bases between the germline ends. Germline-derived CDR1 and CDR2 are SGHTA and FQGNSA. The CDR3 spans 18 residues. CDR3 coding DNA: TGTGCCAGCAGCTTAGCGGCGACCCTTGGCTCCTATAATTCACCCCTCCACTTT. Translation: CASSLAATLGSYNSPLHF.

With respect to this clone: Additional DNA sequences in this sample encode the identical CDR3. V usage is TRBV18 and J usage is TRBJ1-4; tentatively, D is TRBD1 (6 bases). Per germline, CDR1 KGHSH and CDR2 LQKENI. V shed 3 bases and J shed 7 bases, with 21 bases lying between them. This CDR3 has 17 amino acids. The CDR3 sequence is CASSPLTGRGDGEKLFF. The DNA for the CDR3 is TGTGCCAGCTCACCGTTAACAGGGAGGGGTGACGGTGAAAAACTGTTTTTT. The whole variable domain, remainder taken from reference TRBV18 and TRBJ1-4, is NAGVMQNPRHLVRRRGQEARLRCSPMKGHSHVYWYRQLPEEGLKFMVYLQKENIIDESGMPKERFSAEFPKEGPSILRIQQVVRGDSAAYFCASSPLTGRGDGEKLFFGSGTQLSVL.

This clone turned up a few times. The gene calls are TRBV13 and TRBJ1-1, with 7 bases matching TRBD1. This CDR3 has 16 residues. The germline CDR1 and CDR2 sequences are PRHDT and FYEKMQ (reference sequence). Germline trimming cut 5 bases from V and 2 bases from J; bases unmatched to any gene: 11. The CDR3 sequence is CASSRRAQGTNTEAFF. The CDR3 region has the DNA TGTGCCAGCAGCCGAAGGGCACAGGGGACAAACACTGAAGCTTTCTTT. The full variable domain, completed using reference TRBV13 and TRBJ1-1, is AAGVIQSPRHLIKEKRETATLKCYPIPRHDTVYWYQQGPGQDPQFLISFYEKMQSDKGSIPDRFSAQQFSDYHSELNMSSLELGDSALYFCASSRRAQGTNTEAFFGQGTRLTVV.

This rearrangement joins TRBV2 to TRBJ2-5; 9 bases align to TRBD2. J lost 5 bases, V lost 2 bases, and 0 bases had no gene match. The CDR3 extends over 13 amino acids. The V gene's germline CDR1 is SNHLY and CDR2 FYNNEI. The CDR3 DNA sequence: TGTGCCAGCAGTGAAAGCGGGAGGGAGACCCAGTACTTC. This encodes CASSESGRETQYF.

The J gene is TRBJ2-1, the V gene TRBV30; 13 bases align to TRBD2. J gave up 0 bases and V 3 bases, and 5 bases lay outside the gene matches. The CDR3 runs 17 residues. Germline assignment: CDR1 GTSNPN and CDR2 SVGIG (reference sequence). CDR3 DNA: TGTGCCTGGAGGACGACTAGCGGGGGGAGCTCCTACAATGAGCAGTTCTTC. Amino acid sequence: CAWRTTSGGSSYNEQFF.

V usage is TRBV5-8 and J usage is TRBJ2-7; 11 nucleotides match TRBD1. The CDR3 sequence is 17 residues long. V trimming: 2 bases; J trimming: 4 bases; junction bases outside the gene matches: 11. Germline-derived CDR1 and CDR2 are SGHTS and YDEGEE. The CDR3 loop reads CASSLGLWTGGGYEQYF. CDR3 bases: TGTGCCAGCAGCTTAGGGCTTTGGACAGGGGGCGGTTACGAGCAGTACTTC.

This sequence joins TRBV2 and TRBJ1-6; D is unresolved. Germline V gene sequence: CDR1 SNHLY, CDR2 FYNNEI. V lost 4 bases to trimming and J lost 6 bases, with 13 bases between them. This CDR3 is 15 amino acids long. The CDR3 sequence is CASSVTDPVNSPLHF. CDR3 nucleotides: TGTGCCAGCAGTGTCACAGACCCAGTTAATTCACCCCTCCACTTT.

The chain uses TRBV27 and TRBJ1-2, with D possibly matching TRBD1 (5 bases). From germline, CDR1 is MNHEY and CDR2 SMNVEV (reference sequence). V was pared by 7 bases and J by 6 bases, with 15 bases between. This CDR3 region has 13 residues. This CDR3 is CASTSGSRNGYTF. CDR3 bases: TGTGCCAGCACCTCAGGGAGTAGGAATGGCTACACCTTC.

V gene TRBV5-1 combines with J gene TRBJ1-1, with TRBD1 as a possible D gene (6 bases). The V gene's germline CDR1 is SGHRS and CDR2 YFSETQ. V lost 2 bases, J lost 6 bases, and 11 bases lay in between. The length of the CDR3 is 13 residues. CDR3 protein: CASSFGGAAEAFF. CDR3 nucleotide sequence: TGCGCCAGCAGCTTCGGGGGCGCGGCTGAAGCTTTCTTT.

The genes are TRBV11-1 and TRBJ1-1; 9 nucleotides agree with TRBD1. The CDR3 contains 14 residues. The junction had 12 bases not matched to a gene; V was cut back by 6 bases and J by 10 bases. Germline V lookup: CDR1 SGHAT, CDR2 FQDESV (reference sequence). The DNA for the CDR3 is TGTGCCAGCAGGCATGCGGGACAGGGATGGAGAGCTTTCTTT. Its translation is CASRHAGQGWRAFF.

The DNA of the CDR3 is TGTGCCAGCAGTCCTAACAGGGAGGGTGGCTACACCTTC. Residues: CASSPNREGGYTF. The rearrangement uses TRBV27 and TRBJ1-2; D might be TRBD1 (6 bases). CDR3 length: 13 amino acids. Germline assignment: CDR1 MNHEY and CDR2 SMNVEV (reference sequence). V lost 5 bases, J lost 7 bases, and 14 bases lay in between.

The chain couples TRBV7-9 to TRBJ1-2, with D possibly matching TRBD1 (6 bases). The CDR3 has 13 amino acids. Germline CDR1 reads SEHNR; CDR2 reads FQNEAQ (reference sequence). The V end lost 0 bases, the J end lost 8 bases, and 10 bases lay between the germline ends. The chain's CDR3 is CASSLAAGEGYTF. CDR3 sequence (DNA): TGTGCCAGCAGCTTAGCCGCAGGGGAAGGCTACACCTTC.

The chain recombines TRBV24-1 with TRBJ2-3, with D uncertain. Germline CDR1 is KGHDR and CDR2 is SFDVKD. This CDR3 comprises 12 residues. Between the trimmed V and J ends, which lost 5 bases and 0 bases, there was a span of 2 bases. DNA for the CDR3: TGTGCCACCAGTGGAAGCACAGATACGCAGTATTTT. It is translated as CATSGSTDTQYF.

V is TRBV14 and J is TRBJ1-6; D unclear. CDR3 size: 15 residues. Trimming left V 2 bases short and J 9 bases short, with 14 bases between. The germline V gene encodes CDR1 SGHDN and CDR2 FVKESK. The CDR3 nucleotides are TGTGCCAGCAGCCAAAACTTCGGGCAAGGTTCACCCCTCCACTTT. Protein sequence: CASSQNFGQGSPLHF.